Sequencing of this TCR beta chain was carried out in a study of blood T cell repertoires in COVID-19. Study-level background: Spain, Italy and the United States supplied samples that represented acute and convalescent COVID-19. PBMCs, B-cell-depleted T cells, or T cells were the source of the cDNA or gDNA that made up the material.

The CDR3 length is 14 residues. Germline assignment: CDR1 SGHNT and CDR2 YYREEE (reference sequence). Trimming took 4 bases from V and 4 from J; bases not matched to a gene: 7. In the authors' workflow: Estimates of nucleated cell counts were drawn from the amplification of reference gene primers. Sequencing used immunoSEQ multiplex PCR; TCRdb keeps in-frame clones, though not all of them. The V and J calls and clone size come from that table; D and trimming were worked out from the DNA. The table records approximately 190,000 clones, 70% to 90% of them present only once. The sequence was collected from a woman aged 65 to 85 with active or convalescent COVID-19. V gene TRBV5-4 combines with J gene TRBJ1-2, with 7 positions matching TRBD1. Sequencing was carried out using peripheral blood. DNA of the CDR3: TGTGCCAGCAGCGCAGGCAGGGGGGTCTATGGCTACACCTTC. It codes for CASSAGRGVYGYTF.